A single sample is the source of the 24 T cell receptor beta chains below, sequenced in a study of T cell changes during pregnancy in multiple sclerosis. Assay: immunoSEQ multiplex PCR; the TCRdb copy retains only in-frame clones and omits some. The sample records around 28,000 clones, approximately 90% being singletons. Material: CD8+ T cells from peripheral blood mononuclear cells, obtained in the second trimester of pregnancy. These TCRs come from a female donor with multiple sclerosis, enrolled in a pregnancy study.

The chain links TRBV6-5 to TRBJ2-5, with D tentatively TRBD1 (6 bases). The V end lost 4 bases, the J end lost 5 bases, and 11 bases lay between the germline ends. The CDR3 has 13 amino acids. Per the germline V gene, CDR1 is MNHEY and CDR2 is SVGAGI. Here the CDR3 reads CASSSLGAETQYF. CDR3 in DNA: TGTGCCAGCAGTTCGCTGGGGGCGGAGACCCAGTACTTC.

This chain uses TRBV29-1 with TRBJ2-1, with 8 bases fitting TRBD2. CDR3 size: 14 residues. The germline V gene has CDR1 SQVTM and CDR2 ANQGSEA. V lost 3 bases to trimming and J lost 2 bases; unmatched junction nucleotides: 3. CDR3 residues: CSVDLGLAYNEQFF. The CDR3 region has the DNA TGCAGCGTTGATCTGGGACTAGCCTACAATGAGCAGTTCTTC.

This sequence joins TRBV7-2 and TRBJ2-7; D perhaps matches TRBD2 (5 bases). The CDR3 totals 14 residues. The V gene lost 5 bases and the J gene lost 5 bases, with 16 bases spanning the gap. Germline CDR1 and CDR2: SGHTA and FQGNSA. This CDR3 reads CASSPQGGLNEQYF. For the CDR3, the DNA is TGTGCCAGCAGCCCACAAGGAGGTCTCAACGAGCAGTACTTC.

The chain uses TRBV5-1 and TRBJ2-3; TRBD2 aligns across 8 bases. The germline CDR1 and CDR2 sequences are SGHRS and YFSETQ. The CDR3 loop spans 17 amino acids. The V segment lost 0 bases and the J segment 4 bases; nucleotides outside the gene matches: 10. CDR3 amino acids: CASSLALKGGRSDTQYF. DNA of the CDR3: TGCGCCAGCAGCTTGGCCCTTAAGGGCGGGAGGTCAGATACGCAGTATTTT.

The chain links TRBV29-1 to TRBJ2-7; TRBD1 aligns across 8 bases. The CDR3 has 16 amino acids. The V gene end was trimmed by 6 bases and the J gene end by 2 bases; junction bases not matched to a gene: 15. In germline, CDR1 is SQVTM, CDR2 ANQGSEA. The CDR3 DNA reads TGCAGCGTCCTCCCCGGACAGGGAATTTGGGCCTACGAGCAGTACTTC. This encodes CSVLPGQGIWAYEQYF.

V gene TRBV13 combines with J gene TRBJ2-5; TRBD2 matches 8 bases. CDR1 is PRHDT and CDR2 is FYEKMQ in the germline V gene (reference sequence). J gave up 4 bases and V 5 bases, and 9 bases lay outside the gene matches. The length of the CDR3 is 15 residues. The CDR3 DNA sequence: TGTGCCAGCAGCCCTTCGGGACTAGGCCCAGAGACCCAGTACTTC. It translates to CASSPSGLGPETQYF.

This chain uses TRBV6-1 with TRBJ2-7; D gene unclear. Trimming shortened V by 2 bases and J by 5 bases, and 10 bases separated the two germline ends. The CDR3 contains 13 residues. Germline-derived CDR1 and CDR2 are MNHNS and SASEGT. CDR3 sequence: CASSERGVDEQYF. In DNA form, the CDR3 reads TGTGCCAGCAGTGAACGAGGTGTGGACGAGCAGTACTTC.

This sequence joins TRBV6-1 and TRBJ2-7; D is ambiguous. Trimming left V 7 bases short and J 0 bases short, with 13 bases between. This CDR3 has 14 amino acids. Germline values: CDR1 MNHNS, CDR2 SASEGT. Here the CDR3 reads CASNRGAISYEQYF. The CDR3 DNA reads as TGTGCCAGCAACCGCGGTGCAATCTCCTACGAGCAGTACTTC.

V and J are TRBV28 and TRBJ2-7, with 9 positions matching TRBD1. The J segment lost 0 bases and the V segment lost 8 bases, leaving 11 bases of the junction unmatched. Germline CDR1 reads MDHEN; CDR2 reads SYDVKM. The CDR3 runs 16 residues. The CDR3 DNA is TGTGCCAGCCGGACTCGAGACAGGGGGTTCTCCTACGAGCAGTACTTC. Protein sequence: CASRTRDRGFSYEQYF.

The DNA for the CDR3 is TGTGCCAGCGGTCACAGTGAGGGAAACACTGAAGCTTTCTTT. It encodes CASGHSEGNTEAFF. The V and J genes are TRBV6-5 and TRBJ1-1; D is unresolved. Germline V CDR1 and CDR2: MNHEY, SVGAGI. V dropped 8 bases and J dropped 2 bases, with 15 bases sitting between them. The CDR3 covers 14 residues.

The V and J genes are TRBV7-4 and TRBJ1-1, with 8 bases matching TRBD1. The ends lost 7 bases at V and 6 bases at J; junction bases unmatched: 10. Per the germline V gene, CDR1 is SGHVT and CDR2 is SQSDAQ. The CDR3 spans 14 residues. The DNA of the CDR3 is TGTGCCAGCACCCAGACAGGGGTCAAAGCTGAAGCTTTCTTT. This codes for CASTQTGVKAEAFF. The whole variable domain, filled in from reference TRBV7-4 and TRBJ1-1, reads GAGVSQSPRYKVAKRGRDVALRCDSISGHVTLYWYRQTLGQGSEVLTYSQSDAQRDKSGRPSGRFSAERPERSVSTLKIQRTEQGDSAVYLCASTQTGVKAEAFFGQGTRLTVV.

The CDR3 sequence: CASSLSTGGSTEAFF. CDR3 in DNA: TGTGCCAGCAGTTTATCGACAGGGGGGTCGACTGAAGCTTTCTTT. The chain carries TRBV27 and TRBJ1-1; the match to TRBD1 covers 9 bases. Looked up from germline, CDR1 is MNHEY and CDR2 is SMNVEV (reference sequence). CDR3 size: 15 residues. Trimming cost V 0 bases and J 5 bases; bases outside gene matches: 4.

This chain connects TRBV11-2 to TRBJ2-3, with D perhaps TRBD1 (7 bases). This CDR3 has 15 amino acids. Germline CDR1 and CDR2: SGHAT and FQNNGV. Trimming cost V 7 bases and J 6 bases, with 20 bases left between them. CDR3 residues: CASTEGGGARDTQYF. The CDR3 nucleotides read TGTGCCAGCACCGAAGGAGGGGGCGCCCGGGATACGCAGTATTTT. Full variable domain (outside the CDR3, taken from reference TRBV11-2 and TRBJ2-3): EAGVAQSPRYKIIEKRQSVAFWCNPISGHATLYWYQQILGQGPKLLIQFQNNGVVDDSQLPKDRFSAERLKGVDSTLKIQPAKLEDSAVYLCASTEGGGARDTQYFGPGTRLTVL.

This chain joins TRBV6-1 and TRBJ2-7; tentatively, D is TRBD2 (5 bases). The length of the CDR3 is 13 residues. Per the germline V gene, CDR1 is MNHNS and CDR2 is SASEGT. Trimming left V 5 bases short and J 4 bases short, with 12 bases between. DNA of the CDR3: TGTGCCAGCAGTTGGACGGAGGAGTACGAGCAGTACTTC. Residues: CASSWTEEYEQYF.

The gene calls are TRBV7-9 and TRBJ2-2; 7 bases fit TRBD1. The germline CDR1 and CDR2 sequences are SEHNR and FQNEAQ (reference sequence). The junction had 13 bases not matched to a gene; V was cut back by 10 bases and J by 2 bases. The length of the CDR3 is 16 residues. CDR3 sequence (DNA): TGTGCCACCGTCGGGACAGCGGACCTCAACACCGGGGAGCTGTTTTTT. Amino acid sequence: CATVGTADLNTGELFF. Full variable domain (outside the CDR3, taken from reference TRBV7-9 and TRBJ2-2): DTGVSQNPRHKITKRGQNVTFRCDPISEHNRLYWYRQTLGQGPEFLTYFQNEAQLEKSRLLSDRFSAERPKGSFSTLEIQRTEQGDSAMYLCATVGTADLNTGELFFGEGSRLTVL.

The chain has TRBV4-2 and TRBJ1-6; D is undetermined. This CDR3 has 15 amino acids. Trimming pared 0 bases from V and 5 bases from J, leaving 8 bases between. Germline CDR1 is LGHNA and CDR2 is YNFKEQ. The CDR3 DNA is TGTGCCAGCAGCCAAGACGCAGGCCATAATTCACCCCTCCACTTT. It codes for CASSQDAGHNSPLHF.

The chain joins TRBV9 to TRBJ2-1, with D perhaps TRBD2 (6 bases). CDR3 length: 16 residues. Germline assignment: CDR1 SGDLS and CDR2 YYNGEE. Between the trimmed V and J ends, which lost 4 bases and 0 bases, there was a span of 14 bases. In DNA, the CDR3 is TGTGCCAGCAGCCCCCATTCCGGGAGCTCCTACAATGAGCAGTTCTTC. This translates into CASSPHSGSSYNEQFF.

This clone was seen once. The V call is TRBV4-2, the J call TRBJ2-1; perhaps TRBD2 as D (6 bases). V was pared by 3 bases and J by 0 bases, with 18 bases between. This CDR3 has 18 amino acids. Germline V gene data show CDR1 as LGHNA and CDR2 as YNFKEQ. This CDR3 is CASSQPIAVRSSYNEQFF. CDR3 coding DNA: TGTGCCAGCAGCCAGCCAATAGCGGTTCGGAGCTCCTACAATGAGCAGTTCTTC.

V usage is TRBV15 and J usage is TRBJ2-7, with D possibly TRBD2 on 5 matching bases. The CDR3 is 13 residues long. V was cut by 5 bases and J by 2 bases, with 10 bases left in between. Germline CDR1 is LNHNV and CDR2 is YYDKDF (reference sequence). The CDR3 spells CATSYGAAYEQYF. In nucleotides, the CDR3 is TGTGCCACCAGCTACGGAGCGGCCTACGAGCAGTACTTC.

The rearrangement joins TRBV29-1 to TRBJ1-1; TRBD1 agrees at 10 bases. There are 14 residues in the CDR3. Germline CDR1 and CDR2: SQVTM and ANQGSEA. V dropped 7 bases and J dropped 7; count of bases not matched to a gene: 12. CDR3 sequence (DNA): TGCAGCGCCTCATCCGGGACAGGGGCCATTGAAGCTTTCTTT. Protein sequence: CSASSGTGAIEAFF. Using reference TRBV29-1 and TRBJ1-1 for the parts outside the CDR3, the full variable domain is SAVISQKPSRDICQRGTSLTIQCQVDSQVTMMFWYRQQPGQSLTLIATANQGSEATYESGFVIDKFPISRPNLTFSTLTVSNMSPEDSSIYLCSASSGTGAIEAFFGQGTRLTVV.

The J gene is TRBJ2-5, the V gene TRBV4-1, with TRBD2 identical over 7 bases. The CDR3 contains 15 residues. V dropped 2 bases and J dropped 2; count of bases not matched to a gene: 5. Germline CDR1 reads MGHRA; CDR2 reads YSYEKL. The chain's CDR3 is CASSQRGSLQETQYF. Written as DNA, the CDR3 is TGCGCCAGCAGCCAACGCGGGAGCTTGCAAGAGACCCAGTACTTC.

The chain uses TRBV13 and TRBJ2-1; no definite D call. The CDR3 is made up of 12 amino acids. Trimming shortened V by 1 base and J by 9 bases, and 7 bases separated the two germline ends. Germline-derived CDR1 and CDR2 are PRHDT and FYEKMQ (reference sequence). CDR3 coding DNA: TGTGCCAGCAGCTTAGTTGTCGGTGAGCAGTTCTTC. Amino acid sequence: CASSLVVGEQFF.

The chain is built from TRBV4-1 and TRBJ1-4; 10 nucleotides line up with TRBD1. The CDR3 length is 15 residues. CDR1 and CDR2 (germline): MGHRA, YSYEKL. The V segment lost 0 bases and the J segment 12 bases; nucleotides outside the gene matches: 7. The CDR3 DNA reads TGCGCCAGCAGCCAAGAGGGAGGGACAGGGGAGGAACTGTTTTTT. Translated: CASSQEGGTGEELFF.

J is TRBJ2-3 and V is TRBV19; weak D call: TRBD1 (5 bases). Germline V gives CDR1 LNHDA, CDR2 SQIVND (reference sequence). This CDR3 has 15 amino acids. Trimming removed 4 bases at V and 2 bases at J, with 13 bases between. CDR3 DNA: TGTGCCAGTAGTAAAGGGGATAGCTCCACAGATACGCAGTATTTT. Protein product: CASSKGDSSTDTQYF.